Presented here are 27 T cell receptor beta chains from one specimen sequenced in a study of T cells after posttransplantation cyclophosphamide (dated by TCRdb to about 2016). The sample's time point label is to be understood as: posttransplant day relative to BM transplant. Per the publication, the treatment or condition label means: high-dose cyclophosphamide on days +3 and +4 as single-agent GVHD prophylaxis. Patients in the PTCy group got busulfan and fludarabine conditioning, a marrow graft from a related or unrelated donor, and cyclophosphamide on days +3 and +4. Library generation was performed with the immunoSEQ multiplex PCR assay. The clones in this table, taken by TCRdb from immuneACCESS, are in-frame only. Not every clone is retained; where verified, under half of the shortfall comes from an unresolved V gene, and the cause of the rest is unknown. This sample has over 6,000 clones in the table, none counted a single time. Around 5.8% of the sample is held by the ten biggest clonotypes.

Sequencing used PBMCs, obtained after allogeneic stem cell transplant with posttransplant cyclophosphamide. The receptors derive from a male patient aged 18-29 years who received an allogeneic stem cell transplant from an unrelated donor, was CMV-positive, and had acute and chronic GVHD. After a transplant, some T cells may be of graft donor origin.

Ten or more counts support this clone. The rearrangement links TRBV6-5 to TRBJ2-1, with D unclear. V lost 0 bases and J 3 bases, leaving 6 bases between the germline ends. Per germline, CDR1 MNHEY and CDR2 SVGAGI. The CDR3 covers 14 residues. The CDR3 nucleotides read TGTGCCAGCAGTTACTCTTTCGGCTACAATGAGCAGTTCTTC. Amino acid sequence: CASSYSFGYNEQFF.

This clone was seen ten or more times. The rearrangement uses TRBV6-5 and TRBJ1-5; 7 nucleotides align to TRBD1. The germline gives CDR1 MNHEY, CDR2 SVGAGI. Losses at the gene ends were 6 bases for V and 4 bases for J; bases not matched to a gene: 9. The CDR3 has 15 residues. CDR3 sequence reads: CASRAPGTENQPQHF. The CDR3 nucleotides read TGTGCCAGCAGAGCCCCCGGGACAGAGAATCAGCCCCAGCATTTT.

This clone was found many times. The chain carries TRBV11-1 and TRBJ2-3; weak D call: TRBD2 (6 bases). The length of the CDR3 is 15 residues. The V and J ends lost 4 bases and 1 base respectively, with 12 bases between them. Germline-derived CDR1 and CDR2 are SGHAT and FQDESV (reference sequence). CDR3 amino acids: CASSSAGWGTDTQYF. DNA for the CDR3: TGTGCCAGCAGCTCGGCGGGGTGGGGCACAGATACGCAGTATTTT.

This clone has a count of ten or more. V usage is TRBV11-2 and J usage is TRBJ2-1, with 9 nucleotides matching TRBD2. Looked up from germline, CDR1 is SGHAT and CDR2 is FQNNGV. The CDR3 consists of 13 residues. Losses at the gene ends were 6 bases for V and 9 bases for J; bases not matched to a gene: 6. The CDR3 sequence: CASSPGLALEQFF. The CDR3 coding sequence is TGTGCCAGCAGTCCTGGACTAGCGCTTGAGCAGTTCTTC.

This clone was seen many times. The chain combines TRBV7-8 with TRBJ2-3; D is undetermined. V lost 2 bases to trimming and J lost 1 base, with 4 bases between them. The CDR3 length is 13 residues. Germline V gene lookup returns CDR1 SGHVS and CDR2 FQNEAQ. CDR3 amino acids: CASSLPGTDTQYF. DNA for the CDR3: TGTGCCAGCAGCTTACCGGGCACAGATACGCAGTATTTT.

This clone appeared many times. The V gene is TRBV12-5, the J gene TRBJ2-5, with D tentatively TRBD1 (5 bases). V shed 0 bases and J shed 3 bases, with 11 bases lying between them. The germline CDR1 and CDR2 sequences are LGHNT and FRNRAP. The CDR3 extends over 15 amino acids. CDR3 amino acids: CASGLVEAREETQYF. The CDR3 region has the DNA TGTGCTAGTGGTTTGGTTGAAGCCAGGGAAGAGACCCAGTACTTC.

This clone was seen many times. CDR3 sequence reads: CASSFGRGRQETQYF. CDR3 in DNA: TGTGCCAGCAGCTTTGGAAGGGGCCGCCAAGAGACCCAGTACTTC. The chain carries TRBV7-2 and TRBJ2-5, with D tentatively TRBD1 (5 bases). Germline values: CDR1 SGHTA, CDR2 FQGNSA. Trimming stripped 3 bases from V and 1 base from J, with 12 bases between. This CDR3 has 15 amino acids.

This clone appeared many times. The chain uses TRBV7-2 and TRBJ1-2; TRBD1 aligns across 9 bases. Unmatched junction bases numbered 3, after V lost 3 bases and J lost 7 bases. The CDR3 length is 13 residues. CDR1 and CDR2 from the germline V gene are SGHTA and FQGNSA. The CDR3 here is CASSLLQGAGYTF. In DNA, the CDR3 is TGTGCCAGCAGCTTGTTACAGGGGGCTGGCTACACCTTC.

This clone was recorded at least ten times. The V gene is TRBV6-6, the J gene TRBJ1-2, with 7 positions matching TRBD1. Losses at the gene ends were 2 bases for V and 3 bases for J; bases not matched to a gene: 3. CDR1 is MNHNY and CDR2 is SVGAGI in the germline V gene (reference sequence). The CDR3 is made up of 14 amino acids. CDR3: CASSYAGGDYGYTF. CDR3 in DNA: TGTGCCAGCAGTTACGCAGGGGGTGACTATGGCTACACCTTC.

This chain links TRBV6-5 with TRBJ2-4; D is unclear. The germline gives CDR1 MNHEY, CDR2 SVGAGI. The CDR3 consists of 14 residues. The germline V and J ends were trimmed by 6 bases and 5 bases, with 14 bases remaining between them. The chain's CDR3 is CASRNDIHQNIQYF. CDR3 nucleotide sequence: TGTGCCAGCAGGAACGACATCCACCAAAACATTCAGTACTTC.

In this sample, this clone turned up many times. The gene calls are TRBV19 and TRBJ2-1; TRBD1 matches 9 bases. Germline V gene lookup returns CDR1 LNHDA and CDR2 SQIVND (reference sequence). V was pared by 5 bases and J by 13 bases, with 6 bases of the junction left unmatched. CDR3 size: 12 residues. The CDR3 region has the DNA TGTGCCAGTAGTGGGCAGGGACAGGGTCAGTTCTTC. It translates to CASSGQGQGQFF.

In its sample, this clone ranks as medium-sized. The V call is TRBV5-6, the J call TRBJ2-7; D may be TRBD1 (5 bases). The V and J ends lost 1 base and 6 bases respectively, with 8 bases between them. The CDR3 extends over 12 amino acids. Germline V gene lookup returns CDR1 SGHDT and CDR2 YYEEEE. The CDR3 DNA is TGTGCCAGCAGCTTGAGTGGGGCCGAGCAGTACTTC. Residues: CASSLSGAEQYF.

This clone came up many times. V usage is TRBV27 and J usage is TRBJ1-2; 11 bases agree with TRBD1. With V trimmed by 5 bases and J by 2 bases, 1 base remained unmatched. The CDR3 length is 14 residues. Germline CDR1 MNHEY, CDR2 SMNVEV (reference sequence). CDR3 loop: CASSRTGGNYGYTF. CDR3 DNA sequence: TGTGCCAGCAGTCGGACAGGGGGCAACTATGGCTACACCTTC.

This clone was seen many times. The chain joins TRBV12-5 to TRBJ2-2; D not resolved. The CDR3 is 14 amino acids. The germline V and J ends were trimmed by 1 base and 6 bases, with 9 bases remaining between them. Looked up from germline, CDR1 is LGHNT and CDR2 is FRNRAP. The CDR3: CASGLDPRSGELFF. As DNA, the CDR3 is TGTGCTAGTGGTTTGGATCCCAGGTCCGGGGAGCTGTTTTTT.

This clone came up many times. This sequence joins TRBV30 and TRBJ1-2; the match to TRBD1 covers 7 bases. CDR1 and CDR2 from the germline V gene are GTSNPN and SVGIG (reference sequence). The CDR3 consists of 17 residues. Germline trimming cut 2 bases from V and 0 bases from J; bases unmatched to any gene: 12. In DNA form, the CDR3 reads TGTGCCTGGAGTATTCGATCGGGGACAGTTGCTAACTATGGCTACACCTTC. Encoded protein: CAWSIRSGTVANYGYTF.

This clone was seen at least ten times. The chain joins TRBV7-3 to TRBJ2-2, with D possibly being TRBD2 (7 bases). The CDR3 extends over 17 amino acids. Trimming left V 5 bases short and J 6 bases short, with 22 bases between. Germline V gene data show CDR1 as SGHTA and CDR2 as FQGTGA. CDR3 coding DNA: TGTGCCAGCAGCCCGACCGGAGGGGGGGGCTTCTCCGGGGAGCTGTTTTTT. It specifies CASSPTGGGGFSGELFF.

This clone has a count of ten or more. This sequence joins TRBV5-6 and TRBJ2-7, with D uncertain. Germline lookup yields CDR1 SGHDT and CDR2 YYEEEE. This CDR3 region has 13 residues. V dropped 2 bases and J dropped 2 bases, with 8 bases sitting between them. As DNA, the CDR3 is TGTGCCAGCAGCTTCGGCGGAGCCTACGAGCAGTACTTC. This translates into CASSFGGAYEQYF.

Relative to its sample, this clone is medium-sized. The genes are TRBV19 and TRBJ2-4; D perhaps matches TRBD2 (5 bases). V gave up 5 bases and J gave up 0 bases, with 17 bases separating them. The CDR3 length is 17 residues. CDR1 and CDR2 (germline): LNHDA, SQIVND (reference sequence). CDR3 amino acids: CASSDGRWGEAKNIQYF. CDR3 coding DNA: TGTGCCAGTAGTGATGGACGGTGGGGAGAAGCCAAAAACATTCAGTACTTC.

This clone was seen at least ten times. The chain is built from TRBV4-2 and TRBJ1-5, with unresolved D. CDR3 length: 16 amino acids. Germline loops: CDR1 LGHNA, CDR2 YNFKEQ. The germline V and J ends were trimmed by 4 bases and 1 base, with 14 bases remaining between them. The CDR3 sequence: CASSLSRSRSNQPQHF. CDR3 DNA: TGTGCCAGCAGCCTCAGCCGTTCGAGGAGCAATCAGCCCCAGCATTTT.

This clone was observed at least ten times. V is TRBV18 and J is TRBJ2-3, with 8 bases matching TRBD1. The V gene end was trimmed by 3 bases and the J gene end by 1 base; junction bases not matched to a gene: 6. The CDR3 is 16 amino acids. Germline V gene data show CDR1 as KGHSH and CDR2 as LQKENI. DNA of the CDR3: TGTGCCAGCTCACCCCTCCCGGGACAGGGCACAGATACGCAGTATTTT. Amino acids: CASSPLPGQGTDTQYF.

This clone was picked up many times. This chain links TRBV5-4 with TRBJ2-5; TRBD2 might be the D (5 bases). In germline, CDR1 is SGHNT, CDR2 YYREEE (reference sequence). The CDR3 runs 14 residues. The V end was cut by 2 bases, the J end by 9 bases, with 17 bases between. CDR3 residues: CASSFQDTSGAQYF. CDR3 in DNA: TGTGCCAGCAGCTTCCAAGACACCTCCGGGGCCCAGTACTTC.

This clone was recorded at least ten times. This chain joins TRBV25-1 and TRBJ2-5, with 8 bases that match TRBD1. The V gene's germline CDR1 is MGHDK and CDR2 SYGVNS. With V trimmed by 2 bases and J by 5 bases, 7 bases remained unmatched. The CDR3 covers 15 residues. The CDR3 reads CASSERQGALETQYF. The DNA for the CDR3 is TGTGCCAGCAGTGAACGGCAGGGGGCTTTGGAGACCCAGTACTTC.

There are many counts of this clone. This chain connects TRBV5-1 to TRBJ1-6; 7 positions match TRBD1. The germline gives CDR1 SGHRS, CDR2 YFSETQ. The CDR3 sequence is 15 residues long. The ends lost 4 bases at V and 9 bases at J; junction bases unmatched: 10. CDR3 region: CASSLGQLNSSPLHF. The CDR3 DNA reads TGCGCCAGCAGCCTGGGACAGCTTAATAGTTCACCCCTCCACTTT.

This clone came up many times. V and J are TRBV7-2 and TRBJ1-5; 7 bases are a match to TRBD1. The V gene's germline CDR1 is SGHTA and CDR2 FQGNSA. The length of the CDR3 is 16 residues. J lost 6 bases, V lost 2 bases, and 10 bases had no gene match. CDR3 nucleotides: TGTGCCAGCAGCTTAACGGGACAGAGTTTTGGTCAGCCCCAGCATTTT. Its protein is CASSLTGQSFGQPQHF.

This clone has at least ten counts. The genes are TRBV19 and TRBJ2-7, with TRBD1 as a possible D gene (5 bases). The V and J ends lost 3 bases and 5 bases respectively, with 14 bases between them. The germline CDR1 and CDR2 sequences are LNHDA and SQIVND (reference sequence). The CDR3 covers 14 residues. The DNA of the CDR3 is TGTGCCAGTAGTATGGGGCTGGGTGAGGACGAGCAGTACTTC. Amino acid sequence: CASSMGLGEDEQYF.

This clone has at least ten counts. V gene TRBV7-9 combines with J gene TRBJ1-1; 9 positions match TRBD1. CDR1 SEHNR and CDR2 FQNEAQ come from the germline V gene (reference sequence). This CDR3 contains 12 residues. V lost 5 bases, J lost 10 bases, and 5 bases stayed unmatched. This chain's CDR3 is CASSDRGWGAFF. The CDR3 region has the DNA TGTGCCAGCAGCGACAGGGGGTGGGGAGCTTTCTTT.

This clone has a count of ten or more. The chain joins TRBV7-8 to TRBJ2-7, with 9 bases identical to TRBD2. Germline-derived CDR1 and CDR2 are SGHVS and FQNEAQ. The CDR3 covers 16 residues. The V and J ends lost 2 bases and 7 bases, in that order; junction bases with no gene match: 12. DNA of the CDR3: TGTGCCAGCAGCTTAAGAACTAGCGGGTTGCGATTGGAGCAGTACTTC. It yields the protein CASSLRTSGLRLEQYF.